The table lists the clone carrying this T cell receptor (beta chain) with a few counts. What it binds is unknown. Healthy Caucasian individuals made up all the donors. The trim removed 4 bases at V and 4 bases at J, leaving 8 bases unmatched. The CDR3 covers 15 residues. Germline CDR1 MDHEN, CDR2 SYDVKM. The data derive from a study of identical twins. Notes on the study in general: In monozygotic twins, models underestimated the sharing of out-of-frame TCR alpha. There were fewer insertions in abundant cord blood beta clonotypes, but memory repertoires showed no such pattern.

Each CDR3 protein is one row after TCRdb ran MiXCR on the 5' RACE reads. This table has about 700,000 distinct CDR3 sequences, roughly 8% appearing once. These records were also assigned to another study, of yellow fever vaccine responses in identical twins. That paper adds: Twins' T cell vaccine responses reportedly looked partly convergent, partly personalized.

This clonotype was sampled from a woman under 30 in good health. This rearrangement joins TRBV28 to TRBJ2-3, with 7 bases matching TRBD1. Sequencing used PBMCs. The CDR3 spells CASSSTGWLSDTQYF. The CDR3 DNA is TGTGCCAGCAGTTCGACAGGGTGGCTTTCAGATACGCAGTATTTT.